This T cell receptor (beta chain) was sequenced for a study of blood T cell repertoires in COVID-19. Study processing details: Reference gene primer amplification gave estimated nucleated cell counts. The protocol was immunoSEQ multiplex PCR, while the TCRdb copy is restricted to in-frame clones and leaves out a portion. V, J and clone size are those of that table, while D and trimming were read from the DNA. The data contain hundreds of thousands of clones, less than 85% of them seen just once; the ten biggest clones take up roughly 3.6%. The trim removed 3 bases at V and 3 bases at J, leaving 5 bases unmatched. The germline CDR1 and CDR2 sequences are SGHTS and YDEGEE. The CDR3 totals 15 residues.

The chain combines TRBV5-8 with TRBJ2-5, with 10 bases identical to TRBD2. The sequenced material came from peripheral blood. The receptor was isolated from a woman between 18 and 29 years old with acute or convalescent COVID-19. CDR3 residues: CASSYWTSGKETQYF. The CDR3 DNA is TGTGCCAGCAGCTACTGGACTAGCGGAAAAGAGACCCAGTACTTC.